This is a list of T cell receptor beta chains from one sample in a study of cytomegalovirus exposure and HLA in healthy donors. Profiling relied on immunoSEQ multiplex PCR, and the TCRdb table lists in-frame clones only, not all of them. The table has tens of thousands of clones, approximately 78% seen once. Sequencing was done on a sample of PBMCs. The receptors come from a male donor in good health and CMV-seropositive. The CDR3 runs from the conserved cysteine through the conserved F or W. A D gene is named only where the DNA matches it firmly. A clone size is listed for some rows: how often the clone was seen (once, few, many), or a class if it is expanded.

j_call	v_call	clone_size	d_call	cdr3_aa	cdr3_nt
TRBJ1-4	TRBV7-9	few	NA	CASSFPITEKLFF	TGTGCCAGCAGCTTTCCGATAACAGAAAAACTGTTTTTT
TRBJ2-7	TRBV9	NA	TRBD1	CASSRTGYEQYF	TGTGCCAGCAGCCGGACAGGGTACGAGCAGTACTTC
TRBJ2-7	TRBV7-2	NA	NA	CASGQHSYEQYF	TGTGCCAGCGGGCAGCACTCCTACGAGCAGTACTTC
TRBJ2-1	TRBV4-2	NA	NA	CASSHQPGTTSYNEQFF	TGTGCCAGCAGCCATCAACCCGGGACAACCTCCTACAATGAGCAGTTCTTC
TRBJ2-7	TRBV11-2	NA	NA	CASSLAQVVHEQYF	TGTGCCAGCAGCTTAGCACAGGTAGTACACGAGCAGTACTTC
TRBJ1-1	TRBV5-8	NA	NA	CASRRPSGIEAFF	TGTGCCAGCAGGCGCCCCAGCGGGATTGAAGCTTTCTTT
TRBJ2-2	TRBV4-2	NA	TRBD2	CASSQVASLAGTNTGELFF	TGTGCCAGCAGCCAAGTTGCTTCACTAGCGGGGACGAACACCGGGGAGCTGTTTTTT
TRBJ2-7	TRBV27	NA	NA	CASSLEARVPPYEQYF	TGTGCCAGCAGTTTAGAGGCCAGGGTTCCTCCCTACGAGCAGTACTTC
TRBJ1-3	TRBV30	few	TRBD1	CAWSGGQGASGNTIYF	TGTGCCTGGAGTGGGGGACAGGGAGCTTCTGGAAACACCATATATTTT
TRBJ1-6	TRBV19	NA	TRBD1	CASSTVGTGNNSPLHF	TGTGCCAGTAGTACCGTCGGGACAGGGAATAATTCACCCCTCCACTTT
TRBJ1-2	TRBV27	NA	NA	CASSLEGSYGYTF	TGTGCCAGCAGTTTAGAGGGTAGCTATGGCTACACCTTC
TRBJ2-3	TRBV5-4	NA	NA	CASSGALGGTDTQYF	TGTGCCAGCAGTGGGGCCCTAGGGGGCACAGATACGCAGTATTTT
TRBJ1-3	TRBV28	NA	NA	CASSLFQGGRDTIYF	TGTGCCAGCAGTTTATTCCAGGGAGGGAGGGACACCATATATTTT
TRBJ1-6	TRBV4-1	NA	TRBD1	CASSLSWDSYNSPLHF	TGCGCCAGCAGCCTTTCATGGGACAGCTATAATTCACCCCTCCACTTT
TRBJ2-1	TRBV19	NA	NA	CASSGGIRGDNEQFF	TGTGCCAGTAGTGGGGGGATTCGAGGCGACAATGAGCAGTTCTTC
TRBJ2-7	TRBV7-2	NA	NA	CASSLAYSSYEQYF	TGTGCCAGCAGCTTAGCTTATAGCTCCTACGAGCAGTACTTC
TRBJ1-2	TRBV18	NA	TRBD1	CASSPRRDRDVSYTF	TGTGCCAGCTCACCACGCAGAGACAGGGATGTTAGCTACACCTTC
TRBJ1-2	TRBV19	NA	TRBD1	CASSKDRWFYGYTF	TGTGCCAGTAGTAAGGACAGGTGGTTCTATGGCTACACCTTC
TRBJ1-5	TRBV9	NA	NA	CASSVAGGNQPQHF	TGTGCCAGCAGCGTAGCCGGGGGCAATCAGCCCCAGCATTTT
TRBJ1-5	TRBV9	NA	NA	CASSAEGVDQPQHF	TGTGCCAGCAGCGCCGAGGGGGTAGATCAGCCCCAGCATTTT
TRBJ2-1	TRBV5-1	NA	NA	CASSLLQGYDNEQFF	TGCGCCAGCAGCTTGCTACAGGGTTATGACAATGAGCAGTTCTTC
TRBJ2-3	TRBV19	NA	NA	CASSIFPGVTDTQYF	TGTGCCAGTAGTATCTTTCCGGGAGTCACAGATACGCAGTATTTT
TRBJ1-5	TRBV15	NA	NA	CATSSRGSNQPQHF	TGTGCCACCAGCAGCAGGGGTAGCAATCAGCCCCAGCATTTT
TRBJ2-7	TRBV27	NA	NA	CASSLCGWPYEQYF	TGTGCCAGCAGTTTATGCGGCTGGCCCTACGAGCAGTACTTC
TRBJ2-2	TRBV5-1	NA	NA	CASSLGRLGHTGELFF	TGCGCCAGCAGCTTGGGTAGGCTGGGGCACACCGGGGAGCTGTTTTTT